The 18 T cell receptor beta chains below all came from one sample that was sequenced in a study of blood T cell repertoires in COVID-19. Produced via immunoSEQ multiplex PCR; TCRdb's table is partial and in-frame only. The sample includes 300,000 to 400,000 clones, about nine tenths of them seen just once. The specimen was PBMCs or T cells enriched from blood (not recorded which). The source is a man in his fifties or sixties who had recovered from COVID-19.

The chain joins TRBV3-1 (or the pseudogene TRBV3-2) to TRBJ1-1; TRBD1 matches 11 bases. CDR1 is LGHDT and CDR2 is YNNKEL in the germline V gene (reference sequence). This CDR3 has 16 amino acids. V gave up 3 bases and J gave up 1 base; unmatched junction bases: 4. In DNA form, the CDR3 reads TGTGCCAGCAGCCAGCGGACAGGGGGCCGGAACACTGAAGCTTTCTTT. Encoded protein: CASSQRTGGRNTEAFF.

The gene calls are TRBV11-3 and TRBJ1-5; D is ambiguous. V lost 4 bases, J lost 0 bases, and 7 bases lay in between. CDR3 length: 14 residues. Germline V gene sequence: CDR1 SGHNT, CDR2 YENEEA. CDR3 coding DNA: TGTGCCAGCAGCTCTGGCAATAGCAATCAGCCCCAGCATTTT. It encodes CASSSGNSNQPQHF.

This sequence joins TRBV5-4 and TRBJ2-7; D perhaps matches TRBD2 (6 bases). Per the germline V gene, CDR1 is SGHNT and CDR2 is YYREEE (reference sequence). The CDR3 spans 16 residues. The V end lost 4 bases, the J end lost 7 bases, and 24 bases lay between the germline ends. CDR3: CASSPGGSLTKREQYF. The CDR3 nucleotides are TGTGCCAGCAGCCCTGGGGGGAGCCTAACTAAGAGGGAGCAGTACTTC.

V gene TRBV4-3 combines with J gene TRBJ1-5, with 9 bases that match TRBD1. Germline V gene data show CDR1 as LGHNA and CDR2 as YSLEER. J lost 6 bases, V lost 2 bases, and 2 bases had no gene match. The CDR3 totals 14 residues. In DNA, the CDR3 is TGCGCCAGCAGCCAAACAGGGGGCAGTCAGCCCCAGCATTTT. Residues: CASSQTGGSQPQHF.

This rearrangement joins TRBV7-2 to TRBJ1-1; 7 bases line up with TRBD1. The CDR3 contains 13 residues. Germline lookup yields CDR1 SGHTA and CDR2 FQGNSA. V was pared by 6 bases and J by 4 bases, with 5 bases of the junction left unmatched. The CDR3 spells CASSFTGATEAFF. The CDR3 DNA sequence: TGTGCCAGCAGTTTCACAGGGGCCACTGAAGCTTTCTTT. Full variable domain (outside the CDR3, taken from reference TRBV7-2 and TRBJ1-1): GAGVSQSPSNKVTEKGKDVELRCDPISGHTALYWYRQSLGQGLEFLIYFQGNSAPDKSGLPSDRFSAERTGGSVSTLTIQRTQQEDSAVYLCASSFTGATEAFFGQGTRLTVV.

The rearrangement joins TRBV6-6 to TRBJ2-2; tentatively, D is TRBD1 (6 bases). CDR3 length equals 16 residues. Trimming removed 2 bases from V and 6 bases from J, with 16 bases in between. Germline V gene lookup returns CDR1 MNHNY and CDR2 SVGAGI (reference sequence). The DNA of the CDR3 is TGTGCCAGCAGTTACGTCCACAGGGTCGACCCCGGGGAGCTGTTTTTT. Its protein product is CASSYVHRVDPGELFF.

This clone has a single count. This chain connects TRBV7-3 to TRBJ2-1; 8 bases are shared with TRBD2. The CDR3 contains 15 residues. Trimming at V came to 0 bases and at J to 3 bases, leaving 1 base not matched to a gene. CDR1 is SGHTA, CDR2 FQGTGA, per germline. The CDR3 spells CASSLTSGDYNEQFF. The CDR3 DNA reads as TGTGCCAGCAGCTTAACTAGCGGGGACTACAATGAGCAGTTCTTC.

This chain joins TRBV7-2 and TRBJ2-7; 10 nucleotides match TRBD1. The V gene end was trimmed by 5 bases and the J gene end by 4 bases; junction bases not matched to a gene: 14. Per the germline V gene, CDR1 is SGHTA and CDR2 is FQGNSA. The CDR3 has 17 residues. The CDR3 sequence is CASSPTRSGDRGYEQYF. CDR3 sequence (DNA): TGTGCCAGCAGCCCCACCCGGTCGGGGGACAGGGGATACGAGCAGTACTTC.

The CDR3 DNA follows: TGCGCCAGCAGCCAAGGGACAGGATATGGCTACACCTTC. It yields the protein CASSQGTGYGYTF. This chain connects TRBV4-3 to TRBJ1-2, with TRBD1 matching over 7 bases. V shed 1 base, J shed 5 bases, and the junction held 1 base outside the gene matches. Germline values: CDR1 LGHNA, CDR2 YSLEER. This CDR3 region has 13 residues.

The rearrangement uses TRBV5-6 and TRBJ1-1; 8 bases align to TRBD1. Germline trimming cut 4 bases from V and 6 bases from J; bases unmatched to any gene: 8. The CDR3 totals 14 residues. CDR1 SGHDT and CDR2 YYEEEE come from the germline V gene. The CDR3 here is CASSRAGGAAEAFF. The CDR3 nucleotides read TGTGCCAGCAGCCGCGCAGGGGGCGCCGCTGAAGCTTTCTTT.

The chain employs TRBV7-9 and TRBJ2-1; 13 nucleotides match TRBD2. CDR3 length equals 17 residues. With V trimmed by 4 bases and J by 7 bases, 10 bases remained unmatched. Looked up from germline, CDR1 is SEHNR and CDR2 is FQNEAQ (reference sequence). This chain's CDR3 is CASSSPGLAGAGNEQFF. The CDR3 coding sequence is TGTGCCAGCAGCTCACCAGGACTAGCGGGAGCGGGGAATGAGCAGTTCTTC.

This rearrangement joins TRBV7-9 to TRBJ2-5, with D maybe TRBD2 (6 bases). The CDR3 runs 15 residues. In germline, CDR1 is SEHNR, CDR2 FQNEAQ (reference sequence). Trimming removed 5 bases at V and 6 bases at J, with 19 bases between. In DNA form, the CDR3 reads TGTGCCAGCAGCCAGGGCGGCGGGATCGGACAGACCCAGTACTTC. Translated, it gives CASSQGGGIGQTQYF. Looking up the rest from reference TRBV7-9 and TRBJ2-5 gives the full variable domain: DTGVSQNPRHKITKRGQNVTFRCDPISEHNRLYWYRQTLGQGPEFLTYFQNEAQLEKSRLLSDRFSAERPKGSFSTLEIQRTEQGDSAMYLCASSQGGGIGQTQYFGPGTRLLVL.

The chain employs TRBV27 and TRBJ2-7; D is possibly TRBD1 (5 bases). V gave up 5 bases and J gave up 6 bases, with 17 bases separating them. CDR1 and CDR2 from the germline V gene are MNHEY and SMNVEV (reference sequence). The CDR3 has 14 residues. The DNA for the CDR3 is TGTGCCAGCAGTATCGGGCAGGGATTCTCCGAGCAGTACTTC. It is translated as CASSIGQGFSEQYF.

The chain uses TRBV4-3 and TRBJ2-7, with D tentatively TRBD1 (5 bases). The CDR3 extends over 15 amino acids. The V end was cut by 0 bases, the J end by 3 bases, with 12 bases between. Germline CDR1 reads LGHNA; CDR2 reads YSLEER. For the CDR3, the DNA is TGCGCCAGCAGCCAAGACCGCGGAGACAGCTACGAGCAGTACTTC. This codes for CASSQDRGDSYEQYF.

V usage is TRBV2 and J usage is TRBJ1-1; 12 bases align to TRBD1. V was pared by 4 bases and J by 8 bases, with 2 bases of the junction left unmatched. Germline CDR1 and CDR2: SNHLY and FYNNEI. The CDR3 totals 13 residues. The CDR3 sequence is CASSAGQGAEAFF. CDR3 nucleotides: TGTGCCAGCAGTGCGGGACAGGGGGCGGAAGCTTTCTTT.

This clone was recorded only once. This chain links TRBV6-1 with TRBJ2-7, with a possible D match to TRBD2 (6 bases). This CDR3 has 13 residues. V gave up 3 bases and J gave up 1 base, with 7 bases separating them. The V gene's germline CDR1 is MNHNS and CDR2 SASEGT. The CDR3 DNA reads as TGTGCCAGCAGTGAGGGGGGATCCTACGAGCAGTACTTC. It specifies CASSEGGSYEQYF.

The chain employs TRBV5-1 and TRBJ2-1; no clear D. CDR3 length: 12 residues. V lost 0 bases, J lost 7 bases, and 5 bases lay in between. The V gene's germline CDR1 is SGHRS and CDR2 YFSETQ. The DNA of the CDR3 is TGCGCCAGCAGCTTGGGTCGGAATGAGCAGTTCTTC. Amino acid sequence: CASSLGRNEQFF.

This clone was counted a few times. V usage is TRBV7-9 and J usage is TRBJ1-2; a weak D match, TRBD1 (6 bases). V lost 4 bases, J lost 3 bases, and 6 bases lay in between. This CDR3 has 12 amino acids. The V gene's germline CDR1 is SEHNR and CDR2 FQNEAQ (reference sequence). The CDR3 nucleotides read TGTGCCAGCAGCTCAGGGGACTATGGCTACACCTTC. Protein sequence: CASSSGDYGYTF.